These 16 T cell receptor beta chains came from one sample sequenced in a study of T cells after posttransplantation cyclophosphamide. The protocol was immunoSEQ multiplex PCR, while the TCRdb copy is restricted to in-frame clones and leaves out a portion. The table records roughly 15,000 clones, 76% of them present only once. What was sequenced was memory CD4+ T cells sorted from PBMCs. All receptors derive from a man over 45.

The genes are TRBV28 and TRBJ1-6; 7 bases line up with TRBD1. V lost 1 base, J lost 10 bases, and 7 bases stayed unmatched. The CDR3 totals 15 residues. Germline V gene sequence: CDR1 MDHEN, CDR2 SYDVKM. The CDR3: CASSLYGRGWSPLHF. CDR3 nucleotide sequence: TGTGCCAGCAGTTTATATGGCAGGGGGTGGTCACCCCTCCACTTT.

This clone was seen once. J is TRBJ1-3 and V is TRBV5-5; D remains unclear. The CDR3 totals 14 residues. Trimming removed 5 bases at V and 2 bases at J, with 11 bases between. Germline V gene lookup returns CDR1 SGHKS and CDR2 YYEKEE (reference sequence). The CDR3 loop is CASRNSRTGNTIYF. The CDR3 nucleotides read TGTGCCAGCAGGAATAGCCGCACTGGAAACACCATATATTTT.

V gene TRBV5-4 combines with J gene TRBJ1-2; TRBD1 is a possible D gene (6 bases). Between the trimmed V and J ends, which lost 2 bases and 5 bases, there was a span of 16 bases. Germline V gene sequence: CDR1 SGHNT, CDR2 YYREEE (reference sequence). CDR3 length: 15 residues. The CDR3 bases are TGTGCCAGCAGCTTTGGGCAGGGGCTGGGGTATGGCTACACCTTC. It codes for CASSFGQGLGYGYTF. Supplemented by reference TRBV5-4 and TRBJ1-2, the full variable domain reads ETGVTQSPTHLIKTRGQQVTLRCSSQSGHNTVSWYQQALGQGPQFIFQYYREEENGRGNFPPRFSGLQFPNYSSELNVNALELDDSALYLCASSFGQGLGYGYTFGSGTRLTVV.

This clone was observed a handful of times. This sequence joins TRBV5-6 and TRBJ1-4; D unclear. This CDR3 spans 14 amino acids. V was shortened by 1 base and J by 8 bases, with 12 bases between the two germline ends. The germline gives CDR1 SGHDT, CDR2 YYEEEE. The CDR3 spells CASSLPGGGEKLFF. The DNA of the CDR3 is TGTGCCAGCAGCTTGCCAGGAGGAGGCGAAAAACTGTTTTTT.

The chain uses TRBV9 and TRBJ1-3, with D maybe TRBD1 (6 bases). The CDR3 contains 16 residues. V gave up 0 bases and J gave up 1 base, with 11 bases separating them. Germline values: CDR1 SGDLS, CDR2 YYNGEE. CDR3 residues: CASSVGWGPSGNTIYF. As DNA, the CDR3 is TGTGCCAGCAGCGTAGGGTGGGGGCCTTCTGGAAACACCATATATTTT.

The chain joins TRBV14 to TRBJ1-2; tentative D call: TRBD1 (5 bases). Trimming pared 1 base from V and 6 bases from J, leaving 18 bases between. CDR1 is SGHDN, CDR2 FVKESK, per germline. This CDR3 contains 16 residues. CDR3 protein: CASSQVGWDSDNGYTF. CDR3 DNA sequence: TGTGCCAGCAGCCAAGTTGGCTGGGACTCCGACAATGGCTACACCTTC.

This chain uses TRBV29-1 with TRBJ1-2; D is undetermined. The length of the CDR3 is 12 residues. Between the trimmed V and J ends, which lost 7 bases and 6 bases, there was a span of 15 bases. Germline V gives CDR1 SQVTM, CDR2 ANQGSEA. The CDR3 sequence is CSAARQWDGYTF. CDR3 coding DNA: TGCAGCGCGGCCCGACAATGGGATGGCTACACCTTC.

This rearrangement joins TRBV29-1 to TRBJ1-1; tentatively, D is TRBD1 (5 bases). CDR1 and CDR2 from the germline V gene are SQVTM and ANQGSEA. Trimming took 5 bases from V and 5 from J, leaving 15 bases between them. The CDR3 loop spans 13 amino acids. For the CDR3, the DNA is TGCAGCGTTCAGAAACAGGTGAGGACTGAAGCTTTCTTT. This codes for CSVQKQVRTEAFF.

In its sample, this clone was seen once. The chain links TRBV9 to TRBJ2-3; a possible D gene is TRBD1 (5 bases). Germline CDR1 SGDLS, CDR2 YYNGEE. The V gene lost 3 bases and the J gene lost 3 bases, with 11 bases spanning the gap. This CDR3 comprises 14 residues. This chain's CDR3 is CASSGTMLTDTQYF. The CDR3 DNA is TGTGCCAGCAGCGGGACAATGTTGACAGATACGCAGTATTTT. Based on the CDR3 plus reference TRBV9 and TRBJ2-3, the full variable domain is DSGVTQTPKHLITATGQRVTLRCSPRSGDLSVYWYQQSLDQGLQFLIQYYNGEERAKGNILERFSAQQFPDLHSELNLSSLELGDSALYFCASSGTMLTDTQYFGPGTRLTVL.

The gene calls are TRBV9 and TRBJ2-1; TRBD1 matches at 9 bases. The J segment lost 13 bases and the V segment lost 0 bases, leaving 11 bases of the junction unmatched. The length of the CDR3 is 15 residues. The V gene's germline CDR1 is SGDLS and CDR2 YYNGEE. In nucleotides, the CDR3 is TGTGCCAGCAGCGTAGATCCGGGACAGGGCCAGACACAGTTCTTC. It specifies CASSVDPGQGQTQFF.

The chain uses TRBV7-8 and TRBJ1-6, with 7 bases fitting TRBD1. Trimming took 5 bases from V and 0 from J; bases not matched to a gene: 13. The germline CDR1 and CDR2 sequences are SGHVS and FQNEAQ. The CDR3 length is 19 residues. CDR3 DNA sequence: TGTGCCAGCAGCACGCACAGGGGCGCCCTCCTCTCCTATAATTCACCCCTCCACTTT. Translating it yields CASSTHRGALLSYNSPLHF.

This chain joins TRBV29-1 and TRBJ1-6, with TRBD1 as a possible D gene (6 bases). This CDR3 is 13 amino acids long. Between the trimmed V and J ends, which lost 6 bases and 7 bases, there was a span of 13 bases. CDR1 is SQVTM, CDR2 ANQGSEA, per germline. In nucleotides, the CDR3 is TGCAGCGTGGCTACAGGGTTCAATTCACCCCTCCACTTT. Translating gives CSVATGFNSPLHF.

This clone appeared once. V gene TRBV19 combines with J gene TRBJ1-5, with unresolved D. This CDR3 region has 14 residues. Germline CDR1 reads LNHDA; CDR2 reads SQIVND (reference sequence). Trimming removed 7 bases at V and 0 bases at J, with 10 bases between. CDR3 sequence reads: CASMRAYSNQPQHF. In nucleotides, the CDR3 is TGTGCCAGTATGAGGGCTTATAGCAATCAGCCCCAGCATTTT.

The chain has TRBV7-6 and TRBJ2-7; the D gene is possibly TRBD1 (5 bases). Trimming stripped 1 base from V and 2 bases from J, with 18 bases between. Germline CDR1 is SGHVS and CDR2 is FNYEAQ. CDR3 size: 17 residues. CDR3 region: CASSLGYSQEGAYEQYF. The CDR3 DNA is TGTGCCAGCAGCTTAGGATATTCACAGGAAGGAGCCTACGAGCAGTACTTC.

This chain links TRBV30 with TRBJ1-6; D unresolved. The germline V gene has CDR1 GTSNPN and CDR2 SVGIG (reference sequence). The V gene lost 4 bases and the J gene lost 7 bases, with 8 bases spanning the gap. The CDR3 extends over 12 amino acids. The CDR3 sequence is CAWTRHNSPLHF. CDR3 bases: TGTGCCTGGACAAGACACAATTCACCCCTCCACTTT.

The V gene is TRBV19, the J gene TRBJ1-5, with D possibly matching TRBD1 (6 bases). The CDR3 covers 14 residues. The V and J ends lost 4 bases and 7 bases respectively, with 14 bases between them. Germline V lookup: CDR1 LNHDA, CDR2 SQIVND (reference sequence). Here the CDR3 reads CASSNFRTEQPQHF. DNA of the CDR3: TGTGCCAGTAGTAACTTCCGGACAGAACAGCCCCAGCATTTT.